One T cell receptor beta chain is described in this entry. These data are taken from a study of blood T cell repertoires in COVID-19. Recruitment covered some 25 US areas and drew participants whose ages spanned roughly 18 to 89 years. In the authors' workflow: By means of reference gene primer amplification, nucleated cell counts were estimated. Profiling relied on immunoSEQ multiplex PCR, and the TCRdb table lists in-frame clones only, not all of them. V and J calls and clone size come straight from that table; D and trimming were deduced from the DNA. The sample carries approximately 200,000 clones, roughly nine tenths recorded once. The clonotype originates from a woman between 40 and 55 years old with acute COVID-19. Sequencing was performed on PBMCs or T cells enriched from blood (not recorded which).

CDR3 nucleotides: TGTGCCAGCAGCGAGGGGGTCCCTAACTATGGCTACACCTTC. Its translation is CASSEGVPNYGYTF. This rearrangement joins TRBV9 to TRBJ1-2; D possibly corresponds to TRBD1 (6 bases). Germline-derived CDR1 and CDR2 are SGDLS and YYNGEE. The length of the CDR3 is 14 residues. V was trimmed by 3 bases and J by 0 bases, leaving 9 bases between them.